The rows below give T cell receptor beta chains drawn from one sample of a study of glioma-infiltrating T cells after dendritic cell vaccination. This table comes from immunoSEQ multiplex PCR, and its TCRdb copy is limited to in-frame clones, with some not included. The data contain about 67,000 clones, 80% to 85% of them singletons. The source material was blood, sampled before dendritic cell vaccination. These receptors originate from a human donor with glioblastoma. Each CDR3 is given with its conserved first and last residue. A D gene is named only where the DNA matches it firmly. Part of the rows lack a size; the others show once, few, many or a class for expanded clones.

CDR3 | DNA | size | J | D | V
CASTPGGFLTKAFF | TGTGCCAGTACCCCAGGTGGATTTCTGACTAAAGCTTTCTTT | . | TRBJ1-1 | . | TRBV19
CASSLAGMDGYTF | TGTGCCAGCAGCTTAGCGGGCATGGATGGCTACACCTTC | . | TRBJ1-2 | . | TRBV7-2
CASRTDDREGGELFF | TGTGCCAGCAGGACAGATGATAGGGAGGGCGGGGAGCTGTTTTTT | few | TRBJ2-2 | TRBD2 | TRBV6-6
CASSQDAGAGNEKLFF | TGCGCCAGCAGCCAAGATGCGGGCGCGGGCAACGAAAAACTGTTTTTT | . | TRBJ1-4 | . | TRBV4-3
CASSQTIRSQGLYNEQFF | TGTGCCAGCAGCCAAACCATTCGTTCCCAGGGGCTCTACAATGAGCAGTTCTTC | . | TRBJ2-1 | . | TRBV5-5
CASSLSGQQNTEAFF | TGTGCCAGCTCACTGTCGGGACAGCAGAACACTGAAGCTTTCTTT | once | TRBJ1-1 | TRBD1 | TRBV18
CASSLNRVGNEQFF | TGTGCCAGCAGCTTGAACAGGGTGGGGAATGAGCAGTTCTTC | few | TRBJ2-1 | . | TRBV7-8
CASYERVDTGELFF | TGCGCCAGTTATGAGAGGGTAGACACCGGGGAGCTGTTTTTT | . | TRBJ2-2 | . | TRBV5-1
CASSPESSGNTIYF | TGCGCCAGCAGCCCGGAGAGCTCTGGAAACACCATATATTTT | . | TRBJ1-3 | . | TRBV5-1
CASSRGQGTREQYF | TGTGCCAGCAGTCGGGGACAGGGCACACGCGAGCAGTACTTC | . | TRBJ2-7 | TRBD1 | TRBV6-5
CASSLTGNLWDYGYTF | TGTGCCAGCAGTTTGACAGGGAATCTTTGGGACTATGGCTACACCTTC | . | TRBJ1-2 | TRBD1 | TRBV27
CASSQVYVISNSPLHF | TGCGCCAGCAGCCAAGTTTATGTGATTAGTAATTCACCCCTCCACTTT | few | TRBJ1-6 | . | TRBV4-1
CASSGQGDSPLHF | TGTGCCAGCTCTGGACAGGGGGATTCACCCCTCCACTTT | few | TRBJ1-6 | TRBD1 | TRBV27
CASSLGGDSYYGYTF | TGTGCCAGCAGCTTGGGGGGCGACAGCTACTATGGCTACACCTTC | once | TRBJ1-2 | . | TRBV5-4
CASSPDGEYNEQFF | TGTGCCAGCAGCCCGGACGGGGAGTACAATGAGCAGTTCTTC | . | TRBJ2-1 | . | TRBV5-6
CASSLRIGRGYGYTF | TGTGCCAGCAGTTTACGTATTGGGAGAGGGTATGGCTACACCTTC | . | TRBJ1-2 | . | TRBV27
CASSQVYRGVHGYTF | TGTGCCAGCAGCCAAGTCTACAGGGGCGTACATGGCTACACCTTC | few | TRBJ1-2 | TRBD1 | TRBV14
CANGKGQGIYEQYF | TGTGCCAACGGGAAGGGACAGGGGATCTACGAGCAGTACTTC | . | TRBJ2-7 | TRBD1 | TRBV2
CASSLSSEDSPLHF | TGTGCCAGCAGCTTATCCTCGGAGGATTCACCCCTCCACTTT | once | TRBJ1-6 | . | TRBV7-9
CASSEAPDSGNTIYF | TGTGCCAGCAGTGAAGCTCCAGACTCTGGAAACACCATATATTTT | . | TRBJ1-3 | . | TRBV6-1
CASSVDSWGEKLFF | TGTGCCAGCAGCGTGGACAGCTGGGGTGAAAAACTGTTTTTT | . | TRBJ1-4 | . | TRBV9
CASSGRVSYEQYF | TGTGCCAGCAGCGGGAGGGTCTCCTACGAGCAGTACTTC | . | TRBJ2-7 | TRBD2 | TRBV5-5
CASSEAGTGESYEQYF | TGTGCCAGCAGTGAAGCGGGGACAGGGGAATCCTACGAGCAGTACTTC | . | TRBJ2-7 | TRBD1 | TRBV6-1
CATPRFRDSQNSPLHF | TGTGCGACCCCCAGATTCCGGGACAGTCAAAATTCACCCCTCCACTTT | . | TRBJ1-6 | TRBD1 | TRBV2
CASSTTGGYGYTF | TGTGCCAGTAGTACGACAGGGGGGTATGGCTACACCTTC | few | TRBJ1-2 | TRBD1 | TRBV19
CSVATGESSGNTIYF | TGCAGCGTGGCGACAGGGGAGAGCTCTGGAAACACCATATATTTT | . | TRBJ1-3 | TRBD1 | TRBV29-1
CASSSGQLIHTGELFF | TGTGCCAGCAGCTCGGGACAATTGATCCACACCGGGGAGCTGTTTTTT | . | TRBJ2-2 | . | TRBV11-1
CASSRGGRVNEQFF | TGTGCCAGCAGCAGGGGCGGTCGAGTCAATGAGCAGTTCTTC | few | TRBJ2-1 | . | TRBV11-2
CASSERQPEAFF | TGTGCCAGTAGCGAACGACAGCCTGAAGCTTTCTTT | . | TRBJ1-1 | . | TRBV19
CASSGGGTGELFF | TGTGCCAGCAGCGGAGGAGGTACCGGGGAGCTGTTTTTT | . | TRBJ2-2 | . | TRBV5-4
CASSLGGEQGANGYTF | TGTGCCAGCAGCTTAGGCGGTGAACAGGGGGCGAATGGCTACACCTTC | . | TRBJ1-2 | TRBD1 | TRBV11-3
CSVVGTADRYNEQFF | TGCAGCGTTGTGGGGACAGCGGACAGGTACAATGAGCAGTTCTTC | once | TRBJ2-1 | TRBD1 | TRBV29-1
CASSAQTSGGGETQYF | TGTGCCAGCAGCGCACAGACTAGCGGGGGAGGTGAGACCCAGTACTTC | . | TRBJ2-5 | TRBD2 | TRBV7-2
CASGTPDRGNQPQHF | TGTGCCAGCGGGACTCCGGACAGGGGAAATCAGCCCCAGCATTTT | once | TRBJ1-5 | TRBD1 | TRBV28
CASSSIPRGDYGYTF | TGTGCCAGCAGCTCCATCCCCCGAGGTGACTATGGCTACACCTTC | . | TRBJ1-2 | . | TRBV11-2
CASSPRGGEQYF | TGTGCCAGCTCACCACGAGGGGGCGAGCAGTACTTC | few | TRBJ2-7 | . | TRBV18
CASSAKGGTEAFF | TGTGCCAGCAGCGCAAAAGGGGGCACTGAAGCTTTCTTT | . | TRBJ1-1 | . | TRBV11-1
CAISIGGELFF | TGTGCCATTAGTATCGGCGGGGAGCTGTTTTTT | once | TRBJ2-2 | . | TRBV19
CASSLMGQSYEQYF | TGTGCCAGCAGCTTAATGGGACAGAGCTACGAGCAGTACTTC | . | TRBJ2-7 | TRBD1 | TRBV7-2
CSVEWPQNTEAFF | TGCAGCGTTGAGTGGCCCCAGAACACTGAAGCTTTCTTT | . | TRBJ1-1 | . | TRBV29-1
CSVRTGDSHEQYF | TGCAGCGTACGGACAGGGGATTCCCACGAGCAGTACTTC | . | TRBJ2-7 | TRBD1 | TRBV29-1
CASSLDRVFGYTF | TGTGCCAGCAGCTTAGACAGAGTCTTTGGCTACACCTTC | . | TRBJ1-2 | . | TRBV7-2
CASSLRGSGTEAFF | TGCGCCAGCAGCTTGAGAGGGTCTGGCACTGAAGCTTTCTTT | . | TRBJ1-1 | . | TRBV5-1
CASSAIGAGGDNEQFF | TGTGCCAGCAGCGCCATTGGAGCGGGGGGTGACAATGAGCAGTTCTTC | . | TRBJ2-1 | TRBD2 | TRBV7-3
CATSRAQGYQYF | TGTGCCACCAGCAGAGCACAGGGGTACCAGTACTTC | . | TRBJ2-5 | TRBD1 | TRBV15
CATSSGGTGGNEKLFF | TGTGCCACCAGCAGTGGGGGGACAGGAGGGAATGAAAAACTGTTTTTT | few | TRBJ1-4 | TRBD1 | TRBV15
CASSYADNEQFF | TGTGCCAGCAGTTATGCGGACAATGAGCAGTTCTTC | . | TRBJ2-1 | . | TRBV6-5
CASSLKQGSYNSPLHF | TGTGCCAGCAGCCTGAAACAGGGCTCCTATAATTCACCCCTCCACTTT | . | TRBJ1-6 | . | TRBV5-5
CASSQVLNQPQHF | TGTGCCAGCAGCCAAGTTTTAAATCAGCCCCAGCATTTT | . | TRBJ1-5 | . | TRBV4-2